Listed below are T cell receptor beta chains from one sample, sequenced in a study of shared clonotypes between healthy human individuals. Assay: immunoSEQ multiplex PCR; the TCRdb copy retains only in-frame clones and omits some. The table lists about 1.4 million clones, roughly 96% of them singletons. The sequencing input was naive CD4+ T cells sorted from blood. All receptors derive from a man aged 25-45 years in good health. Both conserved end residues are part of each CDR3. A D gene is named only where the DNA matches it firmly. Size is omitted from some rows. Given values are once, few, many or a class for expanded clones.

CDR3,DNA,size,D,J,V
CAISLGEVGELFF,TGTGCCATCTCCTTGGGGGAGGTCGGGGAGCTGTTTTTT,NA,NA,TRBJ2-2,TRBV10-3
CASTHQIHGALGFF,TGTGCCAGCACCCATCAGATACATGGGGCGCTGGGGTTCTTC,NA,NA,TRBJ2-1,TRBV28
CASSLHRVNTEAFF,TGTGCCAGCAGCTTACATCGGGTGAACACTGAAGCTTTCTTT,once,NA,TRBJ1-1,TRBV7-9
CAISERAGRDTQYF,TGTGCCATCAGTGAGAGGGCAGGTAGGGATACGCAGTATTTT,once,NA,TRBJ2-3,TRBV10-3
CASSSTPSGSTDTQYF,TGTGCCAGCAGCTCAACCCCAAGCGGGAGTACAGATACGCAGTATTTT,NA,TRBD2,TRBJ2-3,TRBV7-8
CSVVYLAAHEQYF,TGCAGCGTTGTTTATCTAGCAGCCCACGAGCAGTACTTC,NA,NA,TRBJ2-7,TRBV29-1
CSVKDRGNTGELFF,TGCAGCGTTAAGGACAGGGGTAACACCGGGGAGCTGTTTTTT,NA,TRBD1,TRBJ2-2,TRBV29-1
CASSLNQRGTGELFF,TGTGCCAGCAGCCTCAACCAGCGGGGCACCGGGGAGCTGTTTTTT,NA,TRBD2,TRBJ2-2,TRBV7-9
CASSQLTGDTKISYNEQFF,TGCGCCAGCAGTCAGCTGACCGGAGACACGAAAATATCCTACAATGAGCAGTTCTTC,NA,NA,TRBJ2-1,TRBV23-1
CASSDYILAGDPNEQFF,TGTGCCAGCAGTGACTATATTCTAGCGGGAGATCCCAATGAGCAGTTCTTC,NA,TRBD2,TRBJ2-1,TRBV2
CASSRLAGEGEQFF,TGCGCCAGCAGTAGACTAGCGGGAGAGGGTGAGCAGTTCTTC,NA,TRBD2,TRBJ2-1,TRBV10-1
CASSGSGRGTGELFF,TGTGCCAGCAGCGGTAGCGGGAGAGGTACCGGGGAGCTGTTTTTT,NA,TRBD2,TRBJ2-2,TRBV9
CASGTSGYNEQFF,TGTGCCAGCGGGACTAGCGGGTACAATGAGCAGTTCTTC,NA,TRBD2,TRBJ2-1,TRBV19
CASRAGFFGELFF,TGTGCCAGCAGAGCAGGGTTTTTCGGGGAGCTGTTTTTT,NA,NA,TRBJ2-2,TRBV7-7
CASSGQGWHEQYF,TGTGCCAGCAGCGGACAGGGTTGGCACGAGCAGTACTTC,NA,TRBD1,TRBJ2-7,TRBV7-9
CASSSRTGHSGNTIYF,TGTGCCAGTAGTTCCAGGACAGGGCACTCTGGAAACACCATATATTTT,NA,TRBD1,TRBJ1-3,TRBV19
CASSQGTDRRNIQYF,TGTGCCAGCAGCCAAGGGACAGATAGGAGAAACATTCAGTACTTC,NA,TRBD1,TRBJ2-4,TRBV5-4
CASNRGTNTGELFF,TGTGCCAGTAATAGGGGCACTAACACCGGGGAGCTGTTTTTT,NA,NA,TRBJ2-2,TRBV19
CASTSGRNYGYTF,TGTGCCAGCACCTCGGGGAGAAACTATGGCTACACCTTC,few,NA,TRBJ1-2,TRBV27
CSVEVNTEAFF,TGCAGCGTTGAAGTGAACACTGAAGCTTTCTTT,NA,NA,TRBJ1-1,TRBV29-1
CASSWREEQFF,TGTGCCAGCAGTTGGAGGGAAGAGCAGTTCTTC,NA,NA,TRBJ2-1,TRBV28
CASSLDHTREQYF,TGTGCCAGCAGCTTGGACCATACCAGGGAGCAGTACTTC,NA,NA,TRBJ2-7,TRBV5-4
CASRRLAGTYNEQFF,TGTGCCAGCAGGCGACTAGCGGGAACCTACAATGAGCAGTTCTTC,NA,TRBD2,TRBJ2-1,TRBV2
CASSTVLEGTQYF,TGTGCCAGCAGCACCGTCCTCGAGGGGACCCAGTACTTC,NA,NA,TRBJ2-5,TRBV7-2
CASSLMGGNTEAFF,TGTGCCAGCAGCTTAATGGGGGGGAACACTGAAGCTTTCTTT,NA,NA,TRBJ1-1,TRBV7-3
CASKQQTTTSYEQYF,TGTGCCAGCAAGCAGCAGACTACGACCTCTTACGAGCAGTACTTC,once,NA,TRBJ2-7,TRBV2
CASSDGSYSNQPQHF,TGTGCCAGCAGTGACGGCAGCTATAGCAATCAGCCCCAGCATTTT,NA,NA,TRBJ1-5,TRBV2
CASSFGNSREKTQYF,TGTGCCAGCAGTTTCGGGAACAGTCGTGAAAAGACCCAGTACTTC,NA,NA,TRBJ2-5,TRBV27
CASSQTGPHTDTQYF,TGCGCCAGCAGCCAGACAGGGCCCCACACAGATACGCAGTATTTT,NA,TRBD1,TRBJ2-3,TRBV5-1
CSVEGPGAGNTIYF,TGCAGCGTTGAAGGACCTGGGGCTGGAAACACCATATATTTT,once,NA,TRBJ1-3,TRBV29-1
CAISETMAGVEAFF,TGTGCCATCAGTGAGACAATGGCAGGGGTTGAAGCTTTCTTT,once,NA,TRBJ1-1,TRBV10-3
CASSVDSGTLGREKLFF,TGTGCCAGCAGCGTAGATTCGGGGACCTTGGGGAGGGAAAAACTGTTTTTT,NA,NA,TRBJ1-4,TRBV9
CASSLGLRNTGELFF,TGTGCCAGCAGCTTGGGTCTCAGAAACACCGGGGAGCTGTTTTTT,NA,NA,TRBJ2-2,TRBV11-2
CASSLVGRSNEQFF,TGTGCCAGCAGCTTGGTCGGGAGGAGCAATGAGCAGTTCTTC,NA,TRBD2,TRBJ2-1,TRBV7-2
CATSRVLLAGNNEQFF,TGTGCCACCAGCAGGGTTCTACTAGCGGGAAACAATGAGCAGTTCTTC,NA,TRBD2,TRBJ2-1,TRBV15
CASSEGGQGWTGELFF,TGTGCCAGCAGTGAAGGGGGACAGGGATGGACCGGGGAGCTGTTTTTT,NA,TRBD1,TRBJ2-2,TRBV6-1
CASSLDGNTIYF,TGCGCCAGCAGCTTGGACGGAAACACCATATATTTT,NA,NA,TRBJ1-3,TRBV5-1
CASSEGRSGRASYEKLFF,TGTGCCAGCAGTGAAGGCCGTAGTGGCAGGGCCAGTTATGAAAAACTGTTTTTT,NA,NA,TRBJ1-4,TRBV6-1
CASSLEGQGYGYTF,TGCGCCAGCAGCTTGGAAGGGCAGGGGTATGGCTACACCTTC,NA,NA,TRBJ1-2,TRBV5-1